This TCR beta chain was identified in a study of T-cell memory formation after mild COVID-19 (dated by TCRdb to about 2021). Turning to the overall study: Most TCR sequence clusters were specific to one of the two donors. In two donors, T-cell clones that expanded and contracted after mild COVID-19 were tracked by sequencing TCRalpha and TCRbeta repertoires over time. Two young, previously healthy adult volunteers made up the cohort, one male and one female. Overall study results and their limits: Clones that contracted from day 15 to 85 showed balanced CD4/CD8 phenotypes, whereas a second wave of clones that expanded from day 15 to 37 leaned towards CD4+. The second-wave clones that peaked on day 37 were not confirmed to be SARS-CoV-2 specific. Only two mild cases were covered by the study, and larger cohorts that include severe cases with pre-infection samples were considered necessary. Contracting CD4+ clones were found mainly in CM and EM memory subsets, while CD8+ clones were enriched in EMRA. Some responding clones were found in pre-infection memory, which suggests that pre-existing cross-reactive memory T cells took part in the SARS-CoV-2 response.

This clonotype occurred many times. Its antigen target is currently unknown. Per-nucleotide qualities are absent, and no much larger clonotype sits a single base away. Ficoll-Paque density gradient centrifugation was used to isolate PBMCs. V and J lose 1 base and 1 base, and a span of 16 bases separates them. From its cysteine to its phenylalanine, the CDR3 spans 16 amino acids. Only CDR3 DNA is held: 48 bases, read in frame from base 1. The germline V gene (reference sequence) gives CDR1 as DFQATT and CDR2 as SNEGSKA. The run used an Illumina NovaSeq 6000. TCRalpha and TCRbeta cDNA libraries were built by 5'RACE with constant-segment primers, adding sample barcodes and unique molecular identifiers. RNA was extracted from every sample with Trizol reagent. The libraries were amplified in two PCR steps, and the second step added a second sample barcode and Illumina TruSeq adapters. Sequencing of the libraries was done on an Illumina NovaSeq, producing 2 x 150 bp paired-end reads. From the authors' description of their analysis: Demultiplexing of reads and collapsing into UMI-guided consensus sequences were performed with migec v1.2.7. With mixcr v2.1.11, UMI consensuses were aligned to TRA and TRB V and J templates and assembled into clonotypes. Expanded or contracted clonotypes were those called significant by both edgeR and NoisET, with noise models trained on biological replicates. edgeR calls used a false discovery rate-adjusted p below 0.01 and a log2 fold-change threshold of 1. As an exploratory analysis of dynamics, PCA with hierarchical clustering was applied to max-normalized trajectories of the 1000 most abundant clonotypes. Each responding clone was given a CD4 or CD8 phenotype based on the CD4+ and CD8+ repertoires, which had been sequenced separately. Using fastp trimming at Q25 and MiXCR clonotype assembly, TCRdb reanalyzed the public sequencing data and kept in-frame beta chains. Every distinct CDR3 protein forms one entry, paired with its most common genes and DNA. TCRdb, rather than the study authors, made the V and J calls. This sample gives just over 50,000 distinct CDR3 sequences in total; over 8.5% of them show up just once. Roughly 12% of the sample is held by the ten biggest clonotypes.

Source material: PBMCs or a T cell subset sorted from them (not recorded which). Here the chain combines TRBV20-1 and TRBJ2-5; a weak D assignment points to TRBD2 (5 bases agree). This TCR was recovered from an adult woman who had mild COVID-19 (a few samples of this study predate the infection). The sample titles of this study are shuffled in the database, so cell type and time point are left out; the donor was told from shared clones. The CDR3 in this case is CSARVGSLGLQETQYF. The DNA is TGCAGTGCTAGAGTGGGGTCGCTAGGACTCCAAGAGACCCAGTACTTC.